The next 13 T cell receptor beta chains were all read from a single sample in a study of T cell responses to AZD1222 COVID-19 vaccine. Repertoires were generated with immunoSEQ multiplex PCR, while TCRdb's copy carries only in-frame clones and drops some. The sample yields 150,000 or so clones, roughly 92% seen once. The sample here was peripheral blood, taken 28 days after the second AZD1222 dose. Source of these receptors: an adult who received the AZD1222 COVID-19 vaccine.

The chain combines TRBV3-1 (or the pseudogene TRBV3-2) with TRBJ1-1; D call uncertain. The CDR3 contains 13 residues. Germline CDR1 LGHDT, CDR2 YNNKEL (reference sequence). V was cut by 2 bases and J by 3 bases, with 7 bases left in between. CDR3 loop: CASSQRADTEAFF. CDR3 sequence (DNA): TGTGCCAGCAGCCAAAGGGCGGACACTGAAGCTTTCTTT.

The chain carries TRBV6-5 and TRBJ1-2; no firm D call. V was cut by 0 bases and J by 0 bases, with 8 bases left in between. The CDR3 is made up of 15 amino acids. Germline loops: CDR1 MNHEY, CDR2 SVGAGI. CDR3 region: CASSYSTAANYGYTF. The CDR3 DNA follows: TGTGCCAGCAGTTACTCGACCGCCGCTAACTATGGCTACACCTTC.

The gene calls are TRBV7-2 and TRBJ2-5; 7 nucleotides align to TRBD2. This CDR3 is built from 16 residues. The germline CDR1 and CDR2 sequences are SGHTA and FQGNSA. V was clipped by 5 bases and J by 5 bases; unmatched bases: 14. CDR3 sequence reads: CASSPERGRARETQYF. The CDR3 DNA follows: TGTGCCAGCAGCCCAGAGAGAGGGAGGGCCAGGGAGACCCAGTACTTC. Drawing the rest from reference TRBV7-2 and TRBJ2-5, the complete variable domain is GAGVSQSPSNKVTEKGKDVELRCDPISGHTALYWYRQSLGQGLEFLIYFQGNSAPDKSGLPSDRFSAERTGGSVSTLTIQRTQQEDSAVYLCASSPERGRARETQYFGPGTRLLVL.

The chain recombines TRBV28 with TRBJ1-4; D is uncertain. V shed 3 bases and J shed 4 bases, with 21 bases lying between them. This CDR3 region has 18 residues. The germline V gene encodes CDR1 MDHEN and CDR2 SYDVKM. The CDR3 DNA is TGTGCCAGCAGTTTTCTTAGCAGCCTGGGCTCGGTTAATGAAAAACTGTTTTTT. This codes for CASSFLSSLGSVNEKLFF.

The CDR3 protein is CASSLEPQYGYTF. The CDR3 DNA reads as TGCGCCAGCAGCTTAGAGCCCCAATATGGCTACACCTTC. This chain links TRBV5-1 with TRBJ1-2; the D is unclear. Germline loops: CDR1 SGHRS, CDR2 YFSETQ. Trimming left V 2 bases short and J 5 bases short, with 10 bases between. There are 13 residues in the CDR3.

J is TRBJ1-2 and V is TRBV2; a possible D gene is TRBD1 (6 bases). The V gene lost 5 bases and the J gene lost 4 bases, with 20 bases spanning the gap. The CDR3 length is 16 residues. CDR1 is SNHLY and CDR2 is FYNNEI in the germline V gene. The CDR3 nucleotides read TGTGCCAGCAGTCCTGACGGGGGGCGGACCCCCTATGGCTACACCTTC. As protein: CASSPDGGRTPYGYTF.

The rearrangement links TRBV5-1 to TRBJ1-5; maybe TRBD1 (5 bases). This CDR3 comprises 18 residues. CDR1 and CDR2 from the germline V gene are SGHRS and YFSETQ. The ends were cut back, 7 bases at V and 2 bases at J, with 25 bases in the middle. CDR3 protein: CASPRRGRGRSGNQPQHF. DNA for the CDR3: TGCGCCAGCCCCCGGAGGGGAAGAGGGAGATCGGGCAATCAGCCCCAGCATTTT.

The chain carries TRBV28 and TRBJ1-4, with a weak D call TRBD1 (5 bases). CDR1 MDHEN and CDR2 SYDVKM come from the germline V gene. The CDR3 runs to 11 residues. The V end was cut by 8 bases, the J end by 8 bases, with 9 bases between. CDR3 bases: TGTGCCAGCCTTAAGGGGGAAAAACTGTTTTTT. Amino acids: CASLKGEKLFF.

V and J are TRBV9 and TRBJ2-7; D is ambiguous. CDR3 length equals 13 residues. The ends were cut back, 3 bases at V and 2 bases at J, with 9 bases in the middle. Germline CDR1 and CDR2: SGDLS and YYNGEE. The CDR3 DNA follows: TGTGCCAGCAGCGACAGCTCGCCCTACGAGCAGTACTTC. Protein product: CASSDSSPYEQYF.

The sample holds one count of this clone. This sequence joins TRBV3-1 (or the pseudogene TRBV3-2) and TRBJ2-3, with D perhaps matching TRBD1 (7 bases). V lost 1 base and J lost 5, with 13 bases in between. The CDR3 is made up of 15 amino acids. Per germline, CDR1 LGHDT and CDR2 YNNKEL (reference sequence). CDR3 residues: CASSQVAGGRDTQYF. The CDR3 coding sequence is TGTGCCAGCAGCCAAGTGGCAGGGGGGAGAGATACGCAGTATTTT.

The CDR3 loop is CASRRDYQRAGEQFF. The CDR3, as DNA: TGTGCCAGCCGAAGGGACTATCAACGCGCGGGTGAGCAGTTCTTC. This chain links TRBV5-4 with TRBJ2-1; 7 positions agree with TRBD2. The germline gives CDR1 SGHNT, CDR2 YYREEE (reference sequence). The V and J ends lost 7 bases and 9 bases, in that order; junction bases with no gene match: 16. This CDR3 has 15 residues.

This clone has a handful of counts. The V call is TRBV9, the J call TRBJ2-7; the D gene is possibly TRBD2 (5 bases). V lost 4 bases and J lost 6, with 17 bases in between. The germline V gene encodes CDR1 SGDLS and CDR2 YYNGEE. The CDR3 has 14 residues. The CDR3 reads CASSPWTLSAEQYF. The CDR3 bases are TGTGCCAGCAGCCCTTGGACTCTGTCGGCCGAGCAGTACTTC.

The V gene is TRBV11-3, the J gene TRBJ2-1, with D perhaps matching TRBD2 (6 bases). Germline CDR1 SGHNT, CDR2 YENEEA. CDR3 length: 14 residues. With 5 bases removed from V and 4 bases from J, the gap between germline ends came to 12 bases. The CDR3 DNA sequence: TGTGCCAGCAGCCCTGGGGGGATATACAATGAGCAGTTCTTC. Translating it yields CASSPGGIYNEQFF.